This T cell receptor beta chain was sequenced for a study of blood T cell repertoires in COVID-19. Study details: The analysed material was cDNA or gDNA that came from T cells, B-cell-depleted T cells, or PBMCs.

Authors' analysis steps: Using reference gene primer amplification, nucleated cell counts were estimated. The repertoire was sequenced with immunoSEQ multiplex PCR; TCRdb's copy has only in-frame clones and lacks some. V and J calls and clone size come straight from that table; D and trimming were deduced from the DNA. Among approximately 190,000 clones listed, about 85% were seen once. The material sequenced was peripheral blood. The TCR sequence derives from a human donor in a cohort sampled during active COVID-19.

CDR3 sequence reads: CASIPGQGNTEAFF. The CDR3 region has the DNA TGTGCCAGCATCCCGGGACAGGGGAACACTGAAGCTTTCTTT. The V gene is TRBV2, the J gene TRBJ1-1; 9 bases map to TRBD1. After removal of 7 bases from V and 1 base from J, the junction contained 4 bases not matched to a gene. Germline CDR1 reads SNHLY; CDR2 reads FYNNEI. This CDR3 region has 14 residues.